Included here is one T cell receptor beta chain sequence, with context. Its cognate antigen is unknown. This entry belongs to a study of long-term antiretroviral therapy in people with HIV. Overall study findings and caveats: CDR3 lengths in HIV samples spanned a narrower range than controls. Diversity measured after ART increased yet remained under transplant donor controls.

Clinicians in the United States treated all participants with HIV. With 2 bases removed from V and 4 bases from J, the gap between germline ends came to 8 bases. Germline CDR1 is MNHEY and CDR2 is SVGAGI. The CDR3 has 13 amino acids. Assay version v3.0 of immunoSEQ was used, and it was run at survey level. The repertoire was sequenced with immunoSEQ multiplex PCR; TCRdb's copy has only in-frame clones and lacks some. This sample carries roughly 16,000 clones, less than 95% of them seen once, and the ten largest clones take approximately 4.6%. Sequencing was performed on unsorted PBMCs, taken 6.4 years after starting antiretroviral therapy. This sequence joins TRBV6-5 and TRBJ1-1, with D unclear. The receptor was isolated from a woman in her fifties or sixties with HIV. CDR3 sequence: CASSYGGRTEAFF. CDR3 nucleotides: TGTGCCAGCAGTTACGGTGGTCGCACTGAAGCTTTCTTT.